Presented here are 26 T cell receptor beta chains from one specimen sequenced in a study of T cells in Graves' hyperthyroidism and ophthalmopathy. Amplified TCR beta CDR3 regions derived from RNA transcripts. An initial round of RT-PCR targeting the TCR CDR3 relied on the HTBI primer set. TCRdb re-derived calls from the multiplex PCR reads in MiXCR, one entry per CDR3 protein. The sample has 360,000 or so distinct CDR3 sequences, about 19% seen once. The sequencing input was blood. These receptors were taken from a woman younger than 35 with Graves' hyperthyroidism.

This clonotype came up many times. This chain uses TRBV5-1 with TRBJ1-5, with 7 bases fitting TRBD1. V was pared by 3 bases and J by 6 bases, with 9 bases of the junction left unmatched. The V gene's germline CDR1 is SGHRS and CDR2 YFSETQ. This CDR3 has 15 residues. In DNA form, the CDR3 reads TGCGCCAGCAGCTGGGGAACACAGGGGTCTCAGCCCCAGCATTTT. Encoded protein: CASSWGTQGSQPQHF.

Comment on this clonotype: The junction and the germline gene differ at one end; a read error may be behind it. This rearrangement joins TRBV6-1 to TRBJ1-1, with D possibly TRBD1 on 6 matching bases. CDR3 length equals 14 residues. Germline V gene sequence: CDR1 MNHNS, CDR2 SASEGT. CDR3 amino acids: CASRNGGLNTEAFF. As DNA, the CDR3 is TGTGCCAGCAGAAACGGGGGGCTTAACACTGAGGCTTTCTTT.

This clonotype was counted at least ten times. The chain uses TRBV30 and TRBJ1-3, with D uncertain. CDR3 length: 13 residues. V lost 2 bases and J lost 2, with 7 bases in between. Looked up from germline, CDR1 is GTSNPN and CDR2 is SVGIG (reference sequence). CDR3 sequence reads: CAWSSLTGNTIYF. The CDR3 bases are TGTGCCTGGAGTTCCCTAACTGGAAACACCATATATTTT.

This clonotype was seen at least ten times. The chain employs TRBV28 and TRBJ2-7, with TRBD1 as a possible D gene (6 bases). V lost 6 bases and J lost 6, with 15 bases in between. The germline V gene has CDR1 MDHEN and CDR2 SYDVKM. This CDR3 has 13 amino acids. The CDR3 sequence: CASSLLQGSEQYF. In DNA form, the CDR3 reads TGTGCCAGCAGCCTCCTACAGGGTTCCGAGCAGTACTTC. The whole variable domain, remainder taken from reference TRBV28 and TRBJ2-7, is DVKVTQSSRYLVKRTGEKVFLECVQDMDHENMFWYRQDPGLGLRLIYFSYDVKMKEKGDIPEGYSVSREKKERFSLILESASTNQTSMYLCASSLLQGSEQYFGPGTRLTVT.

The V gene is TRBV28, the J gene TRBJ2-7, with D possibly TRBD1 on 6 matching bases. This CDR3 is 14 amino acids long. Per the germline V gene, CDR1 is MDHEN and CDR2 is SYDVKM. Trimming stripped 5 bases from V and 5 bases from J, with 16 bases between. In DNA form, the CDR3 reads TGTGCCAGCAGTGGAATAACAGGGTTCCACGAGCAGTACTTC. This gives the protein CASSGITGFHEQYF.

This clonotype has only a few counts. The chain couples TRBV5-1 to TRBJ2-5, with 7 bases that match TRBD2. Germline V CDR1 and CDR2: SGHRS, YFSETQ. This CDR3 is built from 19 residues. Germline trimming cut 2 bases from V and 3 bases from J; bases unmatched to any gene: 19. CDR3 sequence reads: CASSFVYLPLNREEETQYF. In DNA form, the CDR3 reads TGCGCCAGCAGCTTTGTGTATCTCCCCTTAAATCGGGAGGAAGAGACCCAGTACTTC. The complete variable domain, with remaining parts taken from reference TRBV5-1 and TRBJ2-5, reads KAGVTQTPRYLIKTRGQQVTLSCSPISGHRSVSWYQQTPGQGLQFLFEYFSETQRNKGNFPGRFSGRQFSNSRSEMNVSTLELGDSALYLCASSFVYLPLNREEETQYFGPGTRLLVL.

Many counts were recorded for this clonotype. The CDR3 bases are TGTGCCAGCAATGCGGGCGGTCCCTCCTACGAGCAGTACTTC. It encodes CASNAGGPSYEQYF. The chain employs TRBV12-3 or TRBV12-4 and TRBJ2-7; possible D gene TRBD2, 5 bases. The CDR3 loop spans 14 amino acids. Trimming shortened V by 7 bases and J by 0 bases, and 13 bases separated the two germline ends.

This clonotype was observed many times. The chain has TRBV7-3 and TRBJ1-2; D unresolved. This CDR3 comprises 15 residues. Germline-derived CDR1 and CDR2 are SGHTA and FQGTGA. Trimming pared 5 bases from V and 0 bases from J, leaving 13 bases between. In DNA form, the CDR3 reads TGTGCCAGCAGCCCTAATCCTGGAGCTAACTATGGCTACACCTTC. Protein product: CASSPNPGANYGYTF.

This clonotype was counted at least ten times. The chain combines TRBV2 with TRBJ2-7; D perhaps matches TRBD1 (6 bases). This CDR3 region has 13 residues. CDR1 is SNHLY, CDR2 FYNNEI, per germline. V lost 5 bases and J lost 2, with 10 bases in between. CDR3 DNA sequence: TGTGCCAGCAGTCGGGACATTACCTACGAGCAGTACTTC. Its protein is CASSRDITYEQYF.

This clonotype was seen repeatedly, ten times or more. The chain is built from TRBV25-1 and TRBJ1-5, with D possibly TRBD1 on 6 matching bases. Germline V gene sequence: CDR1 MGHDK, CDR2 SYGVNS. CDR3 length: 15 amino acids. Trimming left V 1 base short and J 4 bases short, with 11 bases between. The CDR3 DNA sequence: TGTGCCAGCAGTGAATCGCGAGGGGGGAATCAGCCCCAGCATTTT. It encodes CASSESRGGNQPQHF.

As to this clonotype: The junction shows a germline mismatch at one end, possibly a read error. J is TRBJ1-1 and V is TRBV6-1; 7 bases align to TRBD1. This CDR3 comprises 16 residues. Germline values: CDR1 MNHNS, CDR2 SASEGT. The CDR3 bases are TGTGCCAGCGGAGGGGACAGCACAATCTTGGACACTGATGCTTTCTTT. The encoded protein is CASGGDSTILDTDAFF.

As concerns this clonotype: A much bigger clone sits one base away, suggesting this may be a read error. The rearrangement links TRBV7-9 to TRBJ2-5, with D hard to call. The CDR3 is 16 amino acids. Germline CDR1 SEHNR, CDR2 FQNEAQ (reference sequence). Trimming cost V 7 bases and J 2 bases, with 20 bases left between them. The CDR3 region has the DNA TGTGCCAGCATCCCACTCCCGACGGACGTACAAGAGACCCAGTACTTC. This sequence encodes CASIPLPTDVQETQYF.

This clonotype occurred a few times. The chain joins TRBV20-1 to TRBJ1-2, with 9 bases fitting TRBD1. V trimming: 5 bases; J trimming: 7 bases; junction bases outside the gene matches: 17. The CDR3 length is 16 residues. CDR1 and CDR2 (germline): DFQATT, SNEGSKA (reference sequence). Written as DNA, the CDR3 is TGCAGTGCTGCTAGAGCAGGGACAGGGTCCGTAACTGGCTACACCTTC. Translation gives CSAARAGTGSVTGYTF.

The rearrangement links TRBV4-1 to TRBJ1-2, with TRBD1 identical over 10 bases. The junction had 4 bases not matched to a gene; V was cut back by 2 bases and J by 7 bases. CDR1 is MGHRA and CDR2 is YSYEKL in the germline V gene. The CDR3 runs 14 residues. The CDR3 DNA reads TGCGCCAGCAGCCAACCGGGACAGGGGATTGGCTACACCTTC. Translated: CASSQPGQGIGYTF.

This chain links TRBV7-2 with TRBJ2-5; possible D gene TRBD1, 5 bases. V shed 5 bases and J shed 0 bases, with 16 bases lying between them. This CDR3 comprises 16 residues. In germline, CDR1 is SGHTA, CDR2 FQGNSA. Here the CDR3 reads CASSRRHLGDQETQYF. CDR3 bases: TGTGCCAGCAGCCGACGACACCTAGGGGACCAAGAGACCCAGTACTTC.

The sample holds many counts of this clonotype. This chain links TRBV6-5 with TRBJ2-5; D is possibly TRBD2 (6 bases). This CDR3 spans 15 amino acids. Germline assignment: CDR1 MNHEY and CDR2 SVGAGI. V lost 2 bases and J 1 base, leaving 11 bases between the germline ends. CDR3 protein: CASSYQRASQETQYF. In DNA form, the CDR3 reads TGTGCCAGCAGTTACCAGCGGGCCTCCCAAGAGACCCAGTACTTC.

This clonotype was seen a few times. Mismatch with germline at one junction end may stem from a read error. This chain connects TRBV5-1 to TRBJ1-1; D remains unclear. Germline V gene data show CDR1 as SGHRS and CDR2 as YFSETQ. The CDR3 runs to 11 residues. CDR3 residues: CASSGNSEAFF. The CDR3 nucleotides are TGCGCCAGCAGCGGGAACTCTGAAGCTTTCTTT.

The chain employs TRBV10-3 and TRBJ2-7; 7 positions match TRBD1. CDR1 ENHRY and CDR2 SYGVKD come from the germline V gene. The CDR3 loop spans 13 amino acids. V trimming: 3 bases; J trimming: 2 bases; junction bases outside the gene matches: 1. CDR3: CAISDGQAYEQYF. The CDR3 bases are TGTGCCATCAGTGATGGACAGGCCTACGAGCAGTACTTC.

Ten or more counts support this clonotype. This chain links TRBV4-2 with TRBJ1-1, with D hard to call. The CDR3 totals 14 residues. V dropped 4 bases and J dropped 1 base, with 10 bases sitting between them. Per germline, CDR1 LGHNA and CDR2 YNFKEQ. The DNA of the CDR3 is TGTGCCAGCAGCCCGAAGGCGGCGAACACTGAAGCTTTCTTT. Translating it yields CASSPKAANTEAFF.

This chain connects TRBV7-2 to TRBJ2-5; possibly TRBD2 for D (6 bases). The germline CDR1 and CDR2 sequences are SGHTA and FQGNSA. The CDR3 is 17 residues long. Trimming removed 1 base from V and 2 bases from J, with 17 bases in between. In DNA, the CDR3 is TGTGCCAGCAGCTTAGGGCGGGGAAGACGGGGACAAGAGACCCAGTACTTC. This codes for CASSLGRGRRGQETQYF.

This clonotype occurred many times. The CDR3 is CASSSSGAKNIQYF. In DNA form, the CDR3 reads TGTGCCAGCAGCTCTAGCGGAGCCAAAAACATTCAGTACTTC. V is TRBV7-2 and J is TRBJ2-4; TRBD2 matches at 7 bases. The germline V gene has CDR1 SGHTA and CDR2 FQGNSA. V lost 4 bases, J lost 0 bases, and 0 bases stayed unmatched. This CDR3 contains 14 residues. Variable domain in full (rest from reference TRBV7-2 and TRBJ2-4): GAGVSQSPSNKVTEKGKDVELRCDPISGHTALYWYRQSLGQGLEFLIYFQGNSAPDKSGLPSDRFSAERTGGSVSTLTIQRTQQEDSAVYLCASSSSGAKNIQYFGAGTRLSVL.

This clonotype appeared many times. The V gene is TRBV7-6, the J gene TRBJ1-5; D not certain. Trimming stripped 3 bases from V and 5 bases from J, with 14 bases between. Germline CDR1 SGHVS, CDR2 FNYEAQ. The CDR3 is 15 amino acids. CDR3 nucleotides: TGTGCCAGCAGCTTCTACAGTTCCTCGGATCAGCCCCAGCATTTT. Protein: CASSFYSSSDQPQHF.

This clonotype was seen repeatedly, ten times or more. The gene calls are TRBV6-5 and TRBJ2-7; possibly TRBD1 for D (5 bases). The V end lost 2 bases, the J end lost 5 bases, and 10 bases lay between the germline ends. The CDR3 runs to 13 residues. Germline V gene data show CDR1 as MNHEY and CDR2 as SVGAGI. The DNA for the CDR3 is TGTGCCAGCAGTTACGGCAGGGCAGACGAGCAGTACTTC. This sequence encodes CASSYGRADEQYF.

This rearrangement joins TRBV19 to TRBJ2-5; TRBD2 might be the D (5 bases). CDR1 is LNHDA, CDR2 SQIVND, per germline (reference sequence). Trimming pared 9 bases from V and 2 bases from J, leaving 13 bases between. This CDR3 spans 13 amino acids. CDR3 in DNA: TGTGCCAGCCCACGGGGAACTCAAGAGACCCAGTACTTC. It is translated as CASPRGTQETQYF.

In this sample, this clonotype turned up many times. CDR3 in DNA: TGTGCCAGCAAACTGGGCAGCATGAACACTGAAGCTTTCTTT. Protein: CASKLGSMNTEAFF. J is TRBJ1-1 and V is TRBV27, with no clear D. V shed 7 bases and J shed 0 bases, with 12 bases lying between them. Germline V gives CDR1 MNHEY, CDR2 SMNVEV (reference sequence). The CDR3 totals 14 residues.

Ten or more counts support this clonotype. The CDR3 DNA reads TGCGCCAGCGGCCGGGAGCGGGGCAACGAGCAGTACTTC. The encoded protein is CASGRERGNEQYF. The rearrangement links TRBV10-2 to TRBJ2-7; the match to TRBD2 covers 7 bases. V was clipped by 8 bases and J by 5 bases; unmatched bases: 9. Germline V gene sequence: CDR1 WSHSY, CDR2 SAAADI. CDR3 size: 13 residues.